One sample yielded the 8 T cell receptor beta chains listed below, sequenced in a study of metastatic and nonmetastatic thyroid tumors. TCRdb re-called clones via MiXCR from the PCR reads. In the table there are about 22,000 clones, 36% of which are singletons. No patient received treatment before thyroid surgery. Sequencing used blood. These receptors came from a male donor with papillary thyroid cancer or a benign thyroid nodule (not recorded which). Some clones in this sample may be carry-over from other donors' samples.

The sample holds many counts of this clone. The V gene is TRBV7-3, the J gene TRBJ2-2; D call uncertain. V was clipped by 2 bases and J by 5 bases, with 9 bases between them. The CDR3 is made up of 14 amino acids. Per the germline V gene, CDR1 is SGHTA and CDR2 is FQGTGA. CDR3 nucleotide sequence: TGTGCCAGCAGCTTACTTCCAGAGACCGGGGAGCTGTTTTTT. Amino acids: CASSLLPETGELFF.

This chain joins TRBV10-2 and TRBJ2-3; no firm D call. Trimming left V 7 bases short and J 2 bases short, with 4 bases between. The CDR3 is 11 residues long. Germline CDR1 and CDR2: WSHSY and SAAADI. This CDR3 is CASTHTDTQYF. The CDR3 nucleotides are TGCGCCAGCACCCACACAGATACGCAGTATTTT.

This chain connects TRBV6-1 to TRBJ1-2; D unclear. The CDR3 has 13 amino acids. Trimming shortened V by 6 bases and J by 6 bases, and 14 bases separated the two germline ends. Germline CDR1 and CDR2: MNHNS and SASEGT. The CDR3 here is CASSQRSRDGYTF. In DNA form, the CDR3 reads TGTGCCAGCAGCCAAAGGTCACGCGATGGCTACACCTTC.

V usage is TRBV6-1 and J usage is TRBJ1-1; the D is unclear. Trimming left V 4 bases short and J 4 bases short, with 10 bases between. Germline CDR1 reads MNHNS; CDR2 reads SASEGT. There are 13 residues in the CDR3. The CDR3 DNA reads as TGTGCCAGCAGTGCCCCAGCCCCCACTGAAGCTTTCTTT. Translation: CASSAPAPTEAFF.

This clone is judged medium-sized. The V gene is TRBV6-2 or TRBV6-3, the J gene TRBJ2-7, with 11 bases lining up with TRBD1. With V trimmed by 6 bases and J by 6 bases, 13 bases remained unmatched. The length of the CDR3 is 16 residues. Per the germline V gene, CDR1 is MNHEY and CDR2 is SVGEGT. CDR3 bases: TGTGCCAGCAGCCGTATCCCGGGACAGGGGGTCCTCGAGCAGTACTTC. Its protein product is CASSRIPGQGVLEQYF.

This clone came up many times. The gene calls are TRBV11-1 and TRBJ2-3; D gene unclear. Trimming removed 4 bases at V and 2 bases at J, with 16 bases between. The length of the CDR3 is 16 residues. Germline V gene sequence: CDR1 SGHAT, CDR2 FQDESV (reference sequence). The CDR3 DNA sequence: TGTGCCAGCAGCTCGTCCGGCCCCGGGCCCACAGATACGCAGTATTTT. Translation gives CASSSSGPGPTDTQYF.

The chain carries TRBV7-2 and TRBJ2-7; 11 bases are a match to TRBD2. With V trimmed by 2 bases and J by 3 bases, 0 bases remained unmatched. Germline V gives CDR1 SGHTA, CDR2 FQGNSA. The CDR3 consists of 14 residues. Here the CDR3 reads CASSLLAGGYEQYF. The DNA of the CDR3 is TGTGCCAGCAGCTTACTAGCGGGAGGCTACGAGCAGTACTTC.

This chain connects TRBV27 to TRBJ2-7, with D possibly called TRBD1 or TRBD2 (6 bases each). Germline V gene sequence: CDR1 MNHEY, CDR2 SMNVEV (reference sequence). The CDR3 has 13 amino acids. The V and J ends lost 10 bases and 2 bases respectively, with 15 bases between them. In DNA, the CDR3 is TGTGCCACGGGGGACACTAATACCTACGAGCAGTACTTC. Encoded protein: CATGDTNTYEQYF.